This T cell receptor (beta chain) derives from a study of T cell repertoires in cytomegalovirus infection. Study-level information: Public TCR beta signatures indicated both CMV infection and matching HLA type.

This clonotype was counted many times. The antigen remains undetermined. Whole-study results and caveats: CMV-specific HLA-C-restricted TCR beta clonotypes dominated the ex vivo response. The study identified carriers of CMV plus the relevant HLA from cumulative public TCR beta family frequency.

TCRdb fed the reads into MiXCR, producing one record per CDR3 protein. The repertoire includes approximately 250,000 distinct CDR3 sequences, approximately 7% of them detected once, and about 6.5% sits in the top ten. Germline assignment: CDR1 SEHNR and CDR2 FQNEAQ (reference sequence). The CDR3 totals 18 residues. Deletions cut 1 base from V and 1 base from J, with 18 bases between. Material for sequencing was PBMCs. This TCR was recovered from a human donor in good health (CMV status not recorded). Some clones in this sample may be carry-over from other donors' samples. The V gene is TRBV7-9, the J gene TRBJ2-3, with TRBD2 as a possible D gene (6 bases). In nucleotides, the CDR3 is TGTGCCAGCAGCTTAGTACCCCGGGGAGGTAGGCGCACAGATACGCAGTATTTT. Translation gives CASSLVPRGGRRTDTQYF.